A selection of T cell receptor beta chains follows, all from one sample in a study of shared clonotypes between healthy human individuals. Here immunoSEQ multiplex PCR was the method, and the copy in TCRdb shows in-frame clones only, minus some. Here the sample spans about 750,000 clones, approximately 92% being singletons. The source material was naive CD8+ T cells sorted from blood. The receptors shown here come from a man in his thirties or forties in good health. The CDR3 runs from the conserved cysteine through the conserved F or W. Fields, in order: V gene, clone size, J gene, D gene, CDR3 DNA, CDR3 protein. D genes are given only for firm matches. Part of the rows lack a size; the others show once, few, many or a class for expanded clones.

>TRBV29-1|-|TRBJ2-7|-
TGCAGCGTGGAGCTAGTGGGTACCTACGAGCAGTACTTC
CSVELVGTYEQYF
>TRBV19|-|TRBJ2-6|TRBD1
TGTCCCACCGCGGGACAGGGGTTTAAGGCCAACGTCCTGACTTTC
CPTAGQGFKANVLTF
>TRBV19|-|TRBJ2-7|TRBD1
TGTGCCAGTAGTGATGGACAGGGTCTATACGAGCAGTACTTC
CASSDGQGLYEQYF
>TRBV10-3|-|TRBJ2-7|TRBD2
TGTGCCATCAGTGACCGAGCTAGCGGCTACGAGCAGTACTTC
CAISDRASGYEQYF
>TRBV7-8|-|TRBJ2-7|-
TGTGCCAGCAGCTTAATTGAAGGAACACCGAGCTCCTACGAGCAGTACTTC
CASSLIEGTPSSYEQYF
>TRBV11-2|-|TRBJ2-5|TRBD1
TGTGCCAGCAGCAATTGGGACAGTCAAGAGACCCAGTACTTC
CASSNWDSQETQYF
>TRBV10-2|-|TRBJ2-6|-
TGCGCCAGCAGGTTTTACGATTCTGGGGCCAACGTCCTGACTTTC
CASRFYDSGANVLTF
>TRBV13|-|TRBJ2-5|-
TGTGCCAGCAGCGGCAGCTTGGGGACCCAGTACTTC
CASSGSLGTQYF
>TRBV7-6|-|TRBJ2-3|-
TGTGCCAGCAGCATGGGACACACAGATACGCAGTATTTT
CASSMGHTDTQYF
>TRBV5-4|-|TRBJ2-3|TRBD1
TGTGCCAGCAGCTTGAGGGGACAGGGGAGCACAGATACGCAGTATTTT
CASSLRGQGSTDTQYF
>TRBV15|-|TRBJ1-2|TRBD1
TGTGCCACCAGCAGGGAGACAGGGTACTATGGCTACACCTTC
CATSRETGYYGYTF
>TRBV9|-|TRBJ2-7|-
TGTGCCAGCAGCGTAGTGTTGAGTGGAGACCACTATTACGAGCAGTACTTC
CASSVVLSGDHYYEQYF
>TRBV5-6|once|TRBJ2-1|TRBD1
TGTGCCAGCAGCCCAGCAGACAGGGGAAATGAGCAGTTCTTC
CASSPADRGNEQFF
>TRBV2|-|TRBJ2-1|TRBD2
TGTGCCAGCAGTGGCCCCCTAGCGGGAGCCGGCAATGAGCAGTTCTTC
CASSGPLAGAGNEQFF
>TRBV27|once|TRBJ2-7|-
TGTGCCAGCAGTCTCCGGATCCTAGGGTACGAGCAGTACTTC
CASSLRILGYEQYF
>TRBV19|-|TRBJ2-1|-
TGTGCCAGTACCAAGGCAGGGAGCTCCTACAATGAGCAGTTCTTC
CASTKAGSSYNEQFF
>TRBV6-4|-|TRBJ2-3|TRBD1
TGTGCCAGCAGTGTAGGGACAGGCACAGATACGCAGTATTTT
CASSVGTGTDTQYF
>TRBV19|-|TRBJ2-3|-
TGTGCCAGTAGTATGGAGAACACAGATACGCAGTATTTT
CASSMENTDTQYF
>TRBV5-6|-|TRBJ1-5|TRBD1
TGTGCCAGCAGCTTTTACAGGGGGCCTCATCAGCCCCAGCATTTT
CASSFYRGPHQPQHF
>TRBV6-6|-|TRBJ1-5|-
TGTGCCAGCAGTTATTATCACAAAAATCAGCCCCAGCATTTT
CASSYYHKNQPQHF
>TRBV29-1|-|TRBJ2-3|-
TGCAGCGTTGAACATGGGGCAGGGACCACAGATACGCAGTATTTT
CSVEHGAGTTDTQYF
>TRBV18|-|TRBJ2-5|-
TGTGCCAGCTCACCTTTTCCAGGGGGGTCCCAAGAGACCCAGTACTTC
CASSPFPGGSQETQYF
>TRBV7-3|-|TRBJ1-1|TRBD1
TGTGCCAGCAGCCTCGGGACAGGGAACACTGAAGCTTTCTTT
CASSLGTGNTEAFF
>TRBV4-3|-|TRBJ2-1|TRBD2
TGCGCCAGCAGCCTAACTAGCGGCTCCTACAATGAGCAGTTCTTC
CASSLTSGSYNEQFF
>TRBV19|-|TRBJ1-1|-
TGTGCCAGTAGTATAGGCAAGAACACTGAAGCTTTCTTT
CASSIGKNTEAFF
>TRBV14|-|TRBJ1-3|-
TGTGCCAGCAGCCAAGATCTGTGGGGAGGCGGAAACACCATATATTTT
CASSQDLWGGGNTIYF
>TRBV4-3|once|TRBJ2-1|-
TGCGCCAGCAGCCAAGGTCAGGTCGATGAGCAGTTCTTC
CASSQGQVDEQFF
>TRBV18|-|TRBJ2-7|TRBD2
TGTGCCAGCTCACCAGGACTAGCGGGATACTCCTACGAGCAGTACTTC
CASSPGLAGYSYEQYF
>TRBV10-3|-|TRBJ2-5|-
TGTGCCATCAACGCACAGGCGACTCAAGAGACCCAGTACTTC
CAINAQATQETQYF
>TRBV7-8|-|TRBJ2-6|-
TGTGCCAGCAGTGATCCCGTCCATCCCAGCTCTGGGGCCAACGTCCTGACTTTC
CASSDPVHPSSGANVLTF
>TRBV18|-|TRBJ2-7|TRBD1
TGTGCCAGCTGGTCACCAACTACAGGGGGCGAGCAGTACTTC
CASWSPTTGGEQYF
>TRBV7-9|-|TRBJ1-1|TRBD1
TGTGCCAGCAGCCTCCCGACCCGGGACAGGAGTTCAGCTTTCTTT
CASSLPTRDRSSAFF
>TRBV15|-|TRBJ1-3|-
TGTGCCACCAGCAGAGATAGGGGTGGGCAGGGCACGATATATTTT
CATSRDRGGQGTIYF
>TRBV5-4|once|TRBJ2-1|TRBD2
TGTGCCAGCAGCCTCCGGGACTATCCCCATGAGCAGTTCTTC
CASSLRDYPHEQFF
>TRBV5-1|-|TRBJ2-1|-
TGCGCCAGCTCAACCCTTAGGGGGAGGGGCTGGAATGAGCAGTTCTTC
CASSTLRGRGWNEQFF
>TRBV27|once|TRBJ2-7|-
TGTGCCAGCAGTTTATCAAGTCCTGGGCCGGGATCCCTCTACGAGCAGTACTTC
CASSLSSPGPGSLYEQYF
>TRBV7-9|-|TRBJ2-7|-
TGTGCCAGCAGCCCGGGGCCGAACTCCTACGAGCAGTACTTC
CASSPGPNSYEQYF
>TRBV28|-|TRBJ2-5|TRBD1
TGTGCCAGCAGTGTGGGACAGGTCCAAGAGACCCAGTACTTC
CASSVGQVQETQYF
>TRBV19|-|TRBJ2-1|TRBD2
TGTGCCAGTAGTATAATAGCGGGAGAGGTTGGAGGAGAGCAGTTCTTC
CASSIIAGEVGGEQFF
>TRBV28|-|TRBJ2-7|TRBD2
TGTGCCAGCAGTCCCCCCGCGACTAGCGGATACGAGCAGTACTTC
CASSPPATSGYEQYF
>TRBV9|once|TRBJ1-2|TRBD1
TGTGCCAGCAGCGGCACGGACAGGGAGGGCTATGGCTACACCTTC
CASSGTDREGYGYTF
>TRBV27|-|TRBJ1-1|-
TGTGCCAGCAGGTTGGGGACGAACACTGAAGCTTTCTTT
CASRLGTNTEAFF
>TRBV27|-|TRBJ2-7|-
TGTGCCAGCAGTTTAAATGGACTTGGGGGATACGAGCAGTACTTC
CASSLNGLGGYEQYF
>TRBV28|-|TRBJ1-5|-
TGTGCCAGCGGGGGCCTAGCTAGCAATCAGCCCCAGCATTTT
CASGGLASNQPQHF
>TRBV9|-|TRBJ1-2|-
TGTGCCAGCAGCCCATTAACGCTATTAGGGTCTCCGGGCTATGGCTACACCTTC
CASSPLTLLGSPGYGYTF